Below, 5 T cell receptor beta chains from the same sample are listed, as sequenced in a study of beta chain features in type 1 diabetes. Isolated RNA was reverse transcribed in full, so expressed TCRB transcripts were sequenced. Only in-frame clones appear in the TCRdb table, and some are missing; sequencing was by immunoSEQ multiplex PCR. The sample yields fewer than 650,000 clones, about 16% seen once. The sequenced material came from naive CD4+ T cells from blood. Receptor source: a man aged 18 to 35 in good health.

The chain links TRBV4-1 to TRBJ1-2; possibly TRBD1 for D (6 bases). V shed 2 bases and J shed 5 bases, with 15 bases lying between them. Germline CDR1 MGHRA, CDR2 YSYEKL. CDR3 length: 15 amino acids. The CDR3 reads CASSQHTGLGYGYTF. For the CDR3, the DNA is TGCGCCAGCAGCCAACACACAGGGTTAGGATATGGCTACACCTTC.

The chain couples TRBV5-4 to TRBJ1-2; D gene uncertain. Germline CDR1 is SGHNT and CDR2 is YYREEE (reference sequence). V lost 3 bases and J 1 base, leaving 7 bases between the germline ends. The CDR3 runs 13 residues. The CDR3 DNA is TGTGCCAGCAGCTCCGGAGTTAACTATGGCTACACCTTC. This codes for CASSSGVNYGYTF.

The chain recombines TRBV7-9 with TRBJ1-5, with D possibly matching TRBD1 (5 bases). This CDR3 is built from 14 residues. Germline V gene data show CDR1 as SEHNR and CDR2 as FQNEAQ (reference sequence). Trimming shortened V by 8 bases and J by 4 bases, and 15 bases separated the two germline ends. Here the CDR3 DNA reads TGTGCCAGCGCCTCCCTGAGGGGAAATCAGCCCCAGCATTTT. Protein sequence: CASASLRGNQPQHF.

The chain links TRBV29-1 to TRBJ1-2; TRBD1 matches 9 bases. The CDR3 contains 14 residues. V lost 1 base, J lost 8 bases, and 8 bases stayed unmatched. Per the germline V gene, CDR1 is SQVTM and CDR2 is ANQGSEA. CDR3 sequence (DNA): TGCAGCGTTGAAGCGGTACAGGGGGCGAGCGGCTACACCTTC. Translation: CSVEAVQGASGYTF.

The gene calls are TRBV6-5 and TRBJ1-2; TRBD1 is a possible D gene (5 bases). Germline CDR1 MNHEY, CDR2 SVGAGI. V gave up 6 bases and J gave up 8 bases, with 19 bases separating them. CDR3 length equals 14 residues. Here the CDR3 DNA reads TGTGCCAGCAGCCGAGACAGTCGGACTTCGGGCTACACCTTC. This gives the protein CASSRDSRTSGYTF.